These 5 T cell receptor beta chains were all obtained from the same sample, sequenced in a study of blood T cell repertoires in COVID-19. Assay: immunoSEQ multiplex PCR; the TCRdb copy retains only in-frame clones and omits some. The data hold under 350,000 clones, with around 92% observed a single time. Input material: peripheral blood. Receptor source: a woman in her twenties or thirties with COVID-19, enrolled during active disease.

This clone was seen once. CDR3 in amino acids: CASTTGQGWNEQFF. DNA of the CDR3: TGTGCCAGTACCACCGGACAGGGGTGGAATGAGCAGTTCTTC. The chain recombines TRBV19 with TRBJ2-1, with TRBD1 identical over 9 bases. Germline V gene lookup returns CDR1 LNHDA and CDR2 SQIVND (reference sequence). The CDR3 is 14 amino acids. The trim removed 7 bases at V and 7 bases at J, leaving 8 bases unmatched.

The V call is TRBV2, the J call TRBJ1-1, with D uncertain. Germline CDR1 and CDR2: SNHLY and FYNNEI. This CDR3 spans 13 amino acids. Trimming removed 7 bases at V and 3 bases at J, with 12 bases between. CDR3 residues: CASTLQVYTEAFF. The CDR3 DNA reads TGTGCCAGCACGCTCCAGGTCTACACTGAAGCTTTCTTT.

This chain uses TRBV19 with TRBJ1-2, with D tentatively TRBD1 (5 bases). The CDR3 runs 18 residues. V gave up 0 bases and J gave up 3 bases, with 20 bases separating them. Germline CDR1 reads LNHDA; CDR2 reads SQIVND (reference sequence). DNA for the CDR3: TGTGCCAGTAGTATAGATCTCGCAGGGTTCAGCCCGGACTATGGCTACACCTTC. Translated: CASSIDLAGFSPDYGYTF.

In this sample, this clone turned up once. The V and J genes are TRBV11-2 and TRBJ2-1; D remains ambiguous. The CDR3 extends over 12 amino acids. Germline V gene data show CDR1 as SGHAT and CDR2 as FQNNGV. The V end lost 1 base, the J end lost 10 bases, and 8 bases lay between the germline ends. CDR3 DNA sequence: TGTGCCAGCAGCTTAGGAGAATCGGAGCAGTTCTTC. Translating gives CASSLGESEQFF.

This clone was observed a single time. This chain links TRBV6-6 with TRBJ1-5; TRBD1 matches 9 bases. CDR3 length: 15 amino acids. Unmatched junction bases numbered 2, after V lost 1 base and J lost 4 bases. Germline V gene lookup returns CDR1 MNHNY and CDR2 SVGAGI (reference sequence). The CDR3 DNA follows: TGTGCCAGCAGTTACTTGGGACAGGGTAATCAGCCCCAGCATTTT. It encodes CASSYLGQGNQPQHF.